These 17 T cell receptor beta chains were all obtained from the same sample, sequenced in a study of T cells in Graves' hyperthyroidism and ophthalmopathy. The TCR beta CDR3 regions underwent amplification using RNA transcripts as the source. HTBI primers were used for first-round RT-PCR of the TCR CDR3. TCRdb called the multiplex PCR reads again in MiXCR, with one record for every CDR3 protein. The sample lists around 430,000 distinct CDR3 sequences; approximately 15% were seen once. Sequencing was carried out using blood. These receptors were taken from a young woman with Graves' hyperthyroidism.

This sequence joins TRBV29-1 and TRBJ2-5, with D perhaps matching TRBD1 (5 bases). Germline V gene lookup returns CDR1 SQVTM and CDR2 ANQGSEA. The CDR3 covers 16 residues. V lost 1 base, J lost 0 bases, and 15 bases lay in between. The CDR3 spells CSVEGAAGWYQETQYF. The CDR3 DNA follows: TGCAGCGTTGAAGGGGCGGCAGGGTGGTACCAAGAGACCCAGTACTTC.

V and J are TRBV19 and TRBJ1-3; D is unresolved. The CDR3 spans 15 residues. Per the germline V gene, CDR1 is LNHDA and CDR2 is SQIVND (reference sequence). V lost 3 bases, J lost 8 bases, and 17 bases lay in between. Written as DNA, the CDR3 is TGTGCCAGTAGTATTTCGCCGACATCCCGGGACACCATATATTTT. The encoded protein is CASSISPTSRDTIYF. Using reference TRBV19 and TRBJ1-3 for the parts outside the CDR3, the full variable domain is DGGITQSPKYLFRKEGQNVTLSCEQNLNHDAMYWYRQDPGQGLRLIYYSQIVNDFQKGDIAEGYSVSREKKESFPLTVTSAQKNPTAFYLCASSISPTSRDTIYFGEGSWLTVV.

J is TRBJ2-1 and V is TRBV20-1; TRBD2 aligns across 8 bases. Germline assignment: CDR1 DFQATT and CDR2 SNEGSKA (reference sequence). The CDR3 consists of 17 residues. The junction had 8 bases not matched to a gene; V was cut back by 1 base and J by 0 bases. In DNA, the CDR3 is TGCAGTGCTAGAGTCGCCCGGCTAGCGGGCTCCTACAATGAGCAGTTCTTC. Translation gives CSARVARLAGSYNEQFF.

The chain joins TRBV29-1 to TRBJ2-3; 7 positions agree with TRBD2. Germline CDR1 is SQVTM and CDR2 is ANQGSEA. Unmatched junction bases numbered 4, after V lost 6 bases and J lost 1 base. The CDR3 has 13 residues. The CDR3 is CSVFTSGTDTQYF. In DNA, the CDR3 is TGCAGCGTCTTTACTAGCGGCACAGATACGCAGTATTTT.

This clonotype was counted at least ten times. The chain uses TRBV6-2 or TRBV6-3 and TRBJ1-5; D is ambiguous. Germline-derived CDR1 and CDR2 are MNHEY and SVGEGT. V lost 2 bases, J lost 2 bases, and 10 bases lay in between. The CDR3 covers 15 residues. The CDR3 DNA sequence: TGTGCCAGCAGTTACGGTAGGATCGGCAATCAGCCCCAGCATTTT. It yields the protein CASSYGRIGNQPQHF.

This clonotype was observed a handful of times. This chain links TRBV24-1 with TRBJ1-2; 10 nucleotides agree with TRBD1. Unmatched junction bases numbered 7, after V lost 4 bases and J lost 6 bases. Germline assignment: CDR1 KGHDR and CDR2 SFDVKD. There are 15 residues in the CDR3. For the CDR3, the DNA is TGTGCCACCAGTGACCCCGGACAGGGGGAGGATGGCTACACCTTC. Its translation: CATSDPGQGEDGYTF.

The table lists this clonotype with many counts. The V and J genes are TRBV28 and TRBJ2-7; D gene unclear. The CDR3 extends over 14 amino acids. V lost 5 bases and J 7 bases, leaving 18 bases between the germline ends. Germline V gene lookup returns CDR1 MDHEN and CDR2 SYDVKM. CDR3 sequence: CASSLPGRFEEQYF. The CDR3 nucleotides read TGTGCCAGCAGTCTCCCCGGGCGTTTTGAGGAGCAGTACTTC.

V gene TRBV20-1 combines with J gene TRBJ2-3; D ambiguous. This CDR3 spans 13 amino acids. Germline V gives CDR1 DFQATT, CDR2 SNEGSKA (reference sequence). V was trimmed by 5 bases and J by 2 bases, leaving 11 bases between them. CDR3: CSARPENTDTQYF. The CDR3 coding sequence is TGCAGTGCTCGGCCGGAGAACACAGATACGCAGTATTTT.

In regard to this clonotype: A read error may explain this, as a much larger clone is one base away. The chain uses TRBV6-1 and TRBJ2-7; 9 bases match TRBD2. The J call may be in error: the DNA end matches TRBJ2-1 better. The length of the CDR3 is 18 residues. Per germline, CDR1 MNHNS and CDR2 SASEGT. The CDR3 bases are TGTGCCAGCAGTCCAATCGACAGGACTAGCGAACGCTCCTACGAGCAGTTCTTC. Protein: CASSPIDRTSERSYEQFF.

The chain employs TRBV2 and TRBJ2-7; 8 positions match TRBD1. CDR3 length equals 14 residues. The ends lost 7 bases at V and 7 bases at J; junction bases unmatched: 12. Germline CDR1 is SNHLY and CDR2 is FYNNEI. The CDR3 here is CASNQNPGGEEQYF. CDR3 coding DNA: TGTGCCAGCAATCAAAACCCAGGGGGCGAAGAGCAGTACTTC.

In this sample, this clonotype turned up many times. The rearrangement joins TRBV20-1 to TRBJ2-3; 10 bases match TRBD2. V was pared by 2 bases and J by 3 bases, with 5 bases of the junction left unmatched. Germline loops: CDR1 DFQATT, CDR2 SNEGSKA (reference sequence). The CDR3 is 15 amino acids. The CDR3 bases are TGCAGTGCTAGAAGGCTAGCGGGAGCTACAGATACGCAGTATTTT. This codes for CSARRLAGATDTQYF.

This clonotype was picked up a small number of times. The V and J genes are TRBV5-1 and TRBJ2-3; TRBD2 matches at 11 bases. The germline CDR1 and CDR2 sequences are SGHRS and YFSETQ. CDR3 size: 16 residues. J lost 3 bases, V lost 0 bases, and 3 bases had no gene match. The CDR3 coding sequence is TGCGCCAGCAGCTTGGCCGGGACTAGCGGTACAGATACGCAGTATTTT. This encodes CASSLAGTSGTDTQYF.

This clonotype was counted only a few times. CDR3: CASSSRNQPQHF. CDR3 bases: TGTGCCAGCAGTTCACGCAATCAGCCCCAGCATTTT. This rearrangement joins TRBV27 to TRBJ1-5, with D unclear. V shed 4 bases and J shed 2 bases, with 3 bases lying between them. CDR3 length: 12 amino acids. Germline V gives CDR1 MNHEY, CDR2 SMNVEV (reference sequence).

This clonotype was detected only a few times. The chain employs TRBV11-3 and TRBJ2-1; 9 nucleotides line up with TRBD1. Losses at the gene ends were 1 base for V and 3 bases for J; bases not matched to a gene: 4. CDR3 size: 16 residues. CDR1 SGHNT and CDR2 YENEEA come from the germline V gene. The CDR3 DNA reads as TGTGCCAGCAGCTTAGGGGACAGGGTAAACTACAATGAGCAGTTCTTC. Its translation: CASSLGDRVNYNEQFF.

The rearrangement uses TRBV19 and TRBJ2-2; a possible D gene is TRBD1 (5 bases). The length of the CDR3 is 15 residues. Germline assignment: CDR1 LNHDA and CDR2 SQIVND (reference sequence). V lost 3 bases and J 0 bases, leaving 8 bases between the germline ends. The chain's CDR3 is CASSIGHTNTGELFF. In nucleotides, the CDR3 is TGTGCCAGTAGTATTGGACACACGAACACCGGGGAGCTGTTTTTT.

This clonotype was detected many times. The J gene is TRBJ2-5, the V gene TRBV24-1, with no clear D. Germline values: CDR1 KGHDR, CDR2 SFDVKD. This CDR3 contains 14 residues. V dropped 9 bases and J dropped 4 bases, with 17 bases sitting between them. The CDR3 sequence: CATSSLALGETQYF. DNA of the CDR3: TGTGCCACCTCCTCGTTGGCCCTAGGAGAGACCCAGTACTTC.

This clonotype was recorded many times. The CDR3 protein is CSARAVSYEQYF. The CDR3 bases are TGCAGTGCTAGGGCAGTGTCCTACGAGCAGTACTTC. The genes are TRBV20-1 and TRBJ2-7; D is uncertain. CDR1 and CDR2 (germline): DFQATT, SNEGSKA (reference sequence). The CDR3 loop spans 12 amino acids. V lost 3 bases to trimming and J lost 1 base, with 7 bases between them.